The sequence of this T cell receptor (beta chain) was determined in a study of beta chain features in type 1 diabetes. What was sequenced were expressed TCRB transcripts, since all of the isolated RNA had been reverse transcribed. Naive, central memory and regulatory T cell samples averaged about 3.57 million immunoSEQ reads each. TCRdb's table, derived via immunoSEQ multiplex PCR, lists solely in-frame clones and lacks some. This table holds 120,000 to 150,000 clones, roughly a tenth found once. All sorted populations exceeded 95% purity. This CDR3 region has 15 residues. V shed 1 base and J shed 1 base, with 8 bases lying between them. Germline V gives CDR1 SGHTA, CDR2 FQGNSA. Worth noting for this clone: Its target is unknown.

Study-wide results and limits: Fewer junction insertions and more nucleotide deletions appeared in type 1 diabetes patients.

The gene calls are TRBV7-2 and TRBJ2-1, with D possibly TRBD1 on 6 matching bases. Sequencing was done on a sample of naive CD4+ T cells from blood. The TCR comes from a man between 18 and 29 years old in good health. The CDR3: CASSLDTGSYNEQFF. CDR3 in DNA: TGTGCCAGCAGCTTAGATACAGGGTCCTACAATGAGCAGTTCTTC. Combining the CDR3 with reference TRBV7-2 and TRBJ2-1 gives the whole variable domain GAGVSQSPSNKVTEKGKDVELRCDPISGHTALYWYRQSLGQGLEFLIYFQGNSAPDKSGLPSDRFSAERTGGSVSTLTIQRTQQEDSAVYLCASSLDTGSYNEQFFGPGTRLTVL.